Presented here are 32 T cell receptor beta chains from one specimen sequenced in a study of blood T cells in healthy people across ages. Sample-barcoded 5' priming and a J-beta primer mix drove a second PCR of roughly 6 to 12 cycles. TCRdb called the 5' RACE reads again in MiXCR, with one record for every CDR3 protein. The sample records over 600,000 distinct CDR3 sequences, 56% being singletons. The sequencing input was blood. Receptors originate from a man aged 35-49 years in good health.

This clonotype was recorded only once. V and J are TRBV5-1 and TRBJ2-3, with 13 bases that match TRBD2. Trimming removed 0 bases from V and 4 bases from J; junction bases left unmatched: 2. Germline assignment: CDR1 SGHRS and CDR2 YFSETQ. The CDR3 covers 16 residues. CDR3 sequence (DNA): TGCGCCAGCAGCTTGGGCGGACTAGCGGGAGCAGATACGCAGTATTTT. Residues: CASSLGGLAGADTQYF.

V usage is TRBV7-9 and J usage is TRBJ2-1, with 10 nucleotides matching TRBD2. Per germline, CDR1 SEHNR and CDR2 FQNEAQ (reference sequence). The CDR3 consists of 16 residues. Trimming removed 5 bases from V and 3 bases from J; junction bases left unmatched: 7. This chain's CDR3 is CASSVTASGSYNEQFF. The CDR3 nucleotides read TGTGCCAGCAGCGTAACTGCTAGCGGGAGCTACAATGAGCAGTTCTTC.

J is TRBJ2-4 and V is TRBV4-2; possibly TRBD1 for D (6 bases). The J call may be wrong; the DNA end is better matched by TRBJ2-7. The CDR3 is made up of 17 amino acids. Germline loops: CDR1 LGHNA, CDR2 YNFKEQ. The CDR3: CASSPARGTSRFHEQYF. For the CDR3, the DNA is TGTGCCAGCAGCCCAGCTAGGGGGACCTCCCGATTCCACGAGCAGTACTTC.

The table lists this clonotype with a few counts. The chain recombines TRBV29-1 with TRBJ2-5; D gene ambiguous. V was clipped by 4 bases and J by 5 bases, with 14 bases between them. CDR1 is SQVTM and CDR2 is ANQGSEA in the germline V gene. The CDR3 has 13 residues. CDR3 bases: TGCAGCGTTGGCGTAAGTGGGGTGGAGACCCAGTACTTC. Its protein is CSVGVSGVETQYF.

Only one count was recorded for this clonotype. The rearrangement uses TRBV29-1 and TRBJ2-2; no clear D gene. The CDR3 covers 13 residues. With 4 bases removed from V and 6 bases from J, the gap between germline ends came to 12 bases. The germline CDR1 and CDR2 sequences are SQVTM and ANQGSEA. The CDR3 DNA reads TGCAGCGTTGTGGTTTCTGAGGCCGGGGAGCTGTTTTTT. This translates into CSVVVSEAGELFF.

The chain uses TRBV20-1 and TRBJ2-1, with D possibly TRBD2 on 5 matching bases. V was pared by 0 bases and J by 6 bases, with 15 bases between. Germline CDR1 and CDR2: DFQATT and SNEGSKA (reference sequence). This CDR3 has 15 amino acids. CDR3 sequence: CSARDMAGALNEQFF. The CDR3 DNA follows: TGCAGTGCTAGAGATATGGCGGGTGCGCTCAATGAGCAGTTCTTC.

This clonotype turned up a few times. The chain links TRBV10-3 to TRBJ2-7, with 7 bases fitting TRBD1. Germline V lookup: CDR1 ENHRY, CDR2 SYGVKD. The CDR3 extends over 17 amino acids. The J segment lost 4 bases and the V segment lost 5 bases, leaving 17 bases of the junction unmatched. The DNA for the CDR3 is TGTGCCATCAGTACTTCGACAGGGAAAGCCACTAATTACGAGCAGTACTTC. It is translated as CAISTSTGKATNYEQYF.

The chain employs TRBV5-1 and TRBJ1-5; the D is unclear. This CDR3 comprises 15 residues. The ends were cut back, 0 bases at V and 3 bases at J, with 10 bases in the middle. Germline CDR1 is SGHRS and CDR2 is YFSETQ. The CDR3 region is CASSLDGGSNQPQHF. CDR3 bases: TGCGCCAGCAGCTTGGATGGAGGTTCCAATCAGCCCCAGCATTTT. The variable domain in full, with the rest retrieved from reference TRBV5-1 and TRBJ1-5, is KAGVTQTPRYLIKTRGQQVTLSCSPISGHRSVSWYQQTPGQGLQFLFEYFSETQRNKGNFPGRFSGRQFSNSRSEMNVSTLELGDSALYLCASSLDGGSNQPQHFGDGTRLSIL.

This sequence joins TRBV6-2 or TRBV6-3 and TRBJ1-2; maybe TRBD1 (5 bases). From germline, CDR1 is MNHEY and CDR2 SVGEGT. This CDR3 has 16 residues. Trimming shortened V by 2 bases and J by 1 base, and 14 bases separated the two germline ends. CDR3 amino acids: CASSYDSAIHNYGYTF. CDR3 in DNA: TGTGCCAGCAGTTACGACAGCGCGATCCATAACTATGGCTACACCTTC.

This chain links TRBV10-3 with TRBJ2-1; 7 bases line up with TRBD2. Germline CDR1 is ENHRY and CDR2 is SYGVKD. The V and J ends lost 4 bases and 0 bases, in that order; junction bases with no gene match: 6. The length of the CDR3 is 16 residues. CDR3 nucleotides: TGTGCCATCAGTGTTCTAGCGGTGAGCTCCTACAATGAGCAGTTCTTC. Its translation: CAISVLAVSSYNEQFF.

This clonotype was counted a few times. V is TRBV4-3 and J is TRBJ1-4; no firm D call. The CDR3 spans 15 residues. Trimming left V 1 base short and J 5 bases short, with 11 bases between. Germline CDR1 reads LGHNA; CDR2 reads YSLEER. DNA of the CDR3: TGCGCCAGCAGCCAAGTGCCCGGGAAAAATGAAAAACTGTTTTTT. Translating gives CASSQVPGKNEKLFF.

In DNA form, the CDR3 reads TGCAGCGTTGTTTATGGGCTGGGCGCACGCGAGCAGTACTTC. Residues: CSVVYGLGAREQYF. The rearrangement links TRBV29-1 to TRBJ2-7; the D is unclear. This CDR3 has 14 amino acids. The V gene's germline CDR1 is SQVTM and CDR2 ANQGSEA. The V end lost 4 bases, the J end lost 6 bases, and 19 bases lay between the germline ends.

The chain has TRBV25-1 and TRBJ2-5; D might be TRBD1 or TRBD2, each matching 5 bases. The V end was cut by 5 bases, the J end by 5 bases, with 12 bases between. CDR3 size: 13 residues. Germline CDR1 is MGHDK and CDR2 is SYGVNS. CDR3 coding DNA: TGTGCCAGCAGTCACCGGGGCCGGGAGACCCAGTACTTC. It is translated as CASSHRGRETQYF.

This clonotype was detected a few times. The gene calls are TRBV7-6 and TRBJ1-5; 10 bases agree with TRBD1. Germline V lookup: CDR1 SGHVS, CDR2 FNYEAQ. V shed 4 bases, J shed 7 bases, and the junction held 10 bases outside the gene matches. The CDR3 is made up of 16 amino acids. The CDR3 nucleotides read TGTGCCAGCAGCTCCGGACCGGGGGACAGGGGCCAGCCCCAGCATTTT. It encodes CASSSGPGDRGQPQHF.

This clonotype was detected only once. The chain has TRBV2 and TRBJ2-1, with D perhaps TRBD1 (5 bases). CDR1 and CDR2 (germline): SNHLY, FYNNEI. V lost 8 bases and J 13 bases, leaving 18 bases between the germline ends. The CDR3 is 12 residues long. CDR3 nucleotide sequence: TGTGCCAGCGATAGATCAGGGATGGGACAGTTCTTC. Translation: CASDRSGMGQFF.

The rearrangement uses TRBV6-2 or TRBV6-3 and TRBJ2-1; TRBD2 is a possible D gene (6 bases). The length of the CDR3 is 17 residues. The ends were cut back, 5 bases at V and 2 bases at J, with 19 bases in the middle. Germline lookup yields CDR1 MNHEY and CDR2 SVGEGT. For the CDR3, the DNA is TGTGCCAGCAGTCTGGGGACTCCCCGGGGTGCCTACAATGAGCAGTTCTTC. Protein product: CASSLGTPRGAYNEQFF.

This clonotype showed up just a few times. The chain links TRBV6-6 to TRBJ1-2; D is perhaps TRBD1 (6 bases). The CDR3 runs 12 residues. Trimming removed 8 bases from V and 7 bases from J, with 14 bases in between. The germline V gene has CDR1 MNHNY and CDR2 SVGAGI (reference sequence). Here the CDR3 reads CASGQGLSGYTF. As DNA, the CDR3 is TGTGCCAGCGGGCAGGGGTTAAGTGGCTACACCTTC.

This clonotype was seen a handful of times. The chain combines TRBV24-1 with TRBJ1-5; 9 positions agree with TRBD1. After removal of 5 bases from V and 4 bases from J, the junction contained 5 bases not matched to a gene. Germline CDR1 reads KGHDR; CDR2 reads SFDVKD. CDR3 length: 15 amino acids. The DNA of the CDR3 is TGTGCCACCAGTGGAACAGGGGGCGAGAATCAGCCCCAGCATTTT. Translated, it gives CATSGTGGENQPQHF.

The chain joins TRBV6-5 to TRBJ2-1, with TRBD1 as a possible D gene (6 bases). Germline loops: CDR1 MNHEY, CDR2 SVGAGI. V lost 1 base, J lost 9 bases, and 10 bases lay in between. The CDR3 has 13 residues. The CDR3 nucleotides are TGTGCCAGCAGTTACTACACAGGGTCTGAGCAGTTCTTC. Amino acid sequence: CASSYYTGSEQFF.

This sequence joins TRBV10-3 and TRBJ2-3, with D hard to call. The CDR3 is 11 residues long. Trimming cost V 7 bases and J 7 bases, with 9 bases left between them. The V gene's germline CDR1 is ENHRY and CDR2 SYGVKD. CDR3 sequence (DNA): TGTGCCATCACCTCCAAATATACGCAGTATTTT. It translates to CAITSKYTQYF.

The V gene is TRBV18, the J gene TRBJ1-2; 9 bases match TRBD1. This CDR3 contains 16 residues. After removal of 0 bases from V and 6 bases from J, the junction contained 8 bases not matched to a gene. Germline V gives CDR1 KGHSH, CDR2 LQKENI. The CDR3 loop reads CASSPPSDRGGNGYTF. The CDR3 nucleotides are TGTGCCAGCTCACCACCCTCGGACAGGGGAGGAAATGGCTACACCTTC.

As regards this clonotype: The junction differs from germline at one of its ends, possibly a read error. DNA for the CDR3: TGTACCAGCAGTCGGATCGTACAGGGTTATGGCTACACCTTC. Its protein product is CTSSRIVQGYGYTF. V is TRBV28 and J is TRBJ1-2; maybe TRBD1 (6 bases). Germline lookup yields CDR1 MDHEN and CDR2 SYDVKM. This CDR3 has 14 amino acids.

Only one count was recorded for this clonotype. CDR3 amino acids: CASSTGVVTGYGYTF. CDR3 nucleotide sequence: TGTGCCAGCAGCACAGGGGTGGTCACGGGCTATGGCTACACCTTC. The gene calls are TRBV2 and TRBJ1-2; 7 bases line up with TRBD1. This CDR3 has 15 amino acids. V dropped 6 bases and J dropped 4; count of bases not matched to a gene: 11. The germline V gene has CDR1 SNHLY and CDR2 FYNNEI.

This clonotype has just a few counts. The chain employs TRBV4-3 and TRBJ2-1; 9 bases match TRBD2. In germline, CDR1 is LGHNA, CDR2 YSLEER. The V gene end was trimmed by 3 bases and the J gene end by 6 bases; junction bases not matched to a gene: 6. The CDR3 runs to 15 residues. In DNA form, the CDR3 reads TGCGCCAGCAGCCAGGGTAGCGGGAGAGCCAATGAGCAGTTCTTC. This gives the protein CASSQGSGRANEQFF.

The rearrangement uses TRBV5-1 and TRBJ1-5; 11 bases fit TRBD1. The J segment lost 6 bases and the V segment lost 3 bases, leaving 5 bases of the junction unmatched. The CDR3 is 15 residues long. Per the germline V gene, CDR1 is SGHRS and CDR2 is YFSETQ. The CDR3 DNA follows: TGCGCCAGCAGCTGGACAGGGGGCGCGGGTCAGCCCCAGCATTTT. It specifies CASSWTGGAGQPQHF.

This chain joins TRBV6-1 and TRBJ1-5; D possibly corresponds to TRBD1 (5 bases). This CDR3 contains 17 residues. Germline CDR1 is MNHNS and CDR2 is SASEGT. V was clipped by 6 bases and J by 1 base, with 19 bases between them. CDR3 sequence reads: CASSHGTDLGSNQPQHF. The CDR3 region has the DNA TGTGCCAGCAGCCATGGGACGGATTTGGGCAGCAATCAGCCCCAGCATTTT.

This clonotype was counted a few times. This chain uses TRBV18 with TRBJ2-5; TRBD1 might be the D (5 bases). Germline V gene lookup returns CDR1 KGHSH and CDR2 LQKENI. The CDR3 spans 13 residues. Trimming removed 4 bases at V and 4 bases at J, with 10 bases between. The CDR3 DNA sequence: TGTGCCAGCTCACACCCAAGGGGAGAGACCCAGTACTTC. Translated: CASSHPRGETQYF. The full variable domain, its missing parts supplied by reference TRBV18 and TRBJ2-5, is NAGVMQNPRHLVRRRGQEARLRCSPMKGHSHVYWYRQLPEEGLKFMVYLQKENIIDESGMPKERFSAEFPKEGPSILRIQQVVRGDSAAYFCASSHPRGETQYFGPGTRLLVL.

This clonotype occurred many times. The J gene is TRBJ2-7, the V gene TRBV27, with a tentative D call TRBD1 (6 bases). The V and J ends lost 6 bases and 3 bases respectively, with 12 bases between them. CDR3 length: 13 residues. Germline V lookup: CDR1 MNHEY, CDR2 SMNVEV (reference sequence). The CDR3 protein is CASRKDSNYEQYF. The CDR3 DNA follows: TGTGCCAGCAGAAAGGACAGCAACTACGAGCAGTACTTC.

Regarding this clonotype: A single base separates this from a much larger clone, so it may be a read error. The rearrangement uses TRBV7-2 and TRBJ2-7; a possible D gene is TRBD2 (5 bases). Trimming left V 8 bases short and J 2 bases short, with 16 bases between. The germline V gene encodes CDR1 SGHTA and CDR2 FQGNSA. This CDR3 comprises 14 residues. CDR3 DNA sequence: TGTGCCAGCCGGGGAGACGCGCCCCCCTACGAGCAGTACTTC. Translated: CASRGDAPPYEQYF.

CDR3 protein: CSGRTGRESEQYF. In DNA, the CDR3 is TGCAGCGGACGGACAGGGAGAGAAAGCGAGCAGTACTTC. The genes are TRBV29-1 and TRBJ2-7; 8 bases line up with TRBD1. From germline, CDR1 is SQVTM and CDR2 ANQGSEA. The CDR3 sequence is 13 residues long. Losses at the gene ends were 7 bases for V and 6 bases for J; bases not matched to a gene: 11.

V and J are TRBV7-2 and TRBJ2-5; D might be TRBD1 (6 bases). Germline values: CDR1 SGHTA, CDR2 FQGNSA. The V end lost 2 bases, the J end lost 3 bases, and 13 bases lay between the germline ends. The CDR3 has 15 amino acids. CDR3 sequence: CASSLFRYREETQYF. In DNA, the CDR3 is TGTGCCAGCAGCTTATTTCGTTACAGGGAAGAGACCCAGTACTTC.

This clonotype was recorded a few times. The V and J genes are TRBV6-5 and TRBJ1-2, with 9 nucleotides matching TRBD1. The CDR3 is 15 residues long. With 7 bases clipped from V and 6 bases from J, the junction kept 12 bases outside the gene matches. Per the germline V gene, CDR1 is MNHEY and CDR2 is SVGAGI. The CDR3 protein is CASTTTRTGVDGYTF. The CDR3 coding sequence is TGTGCCAGCACCACGACTCGGACAGGGGTTGATGGCTACACCTTC.